The present entry profiles one T cell receptor beta chain with its context. What it recognizes is unknown. The data are from a study of siplizumab effects on memory and regulatory T cells. Study observations and caveats: Alloreactive sequences tracing back to unstimulated CD4+ memory cells fell significantly with siplizumab.

This CDR3 comprises 13 residues. V was trimmed by 11 bases and J by 6 bases, leaving 16 bases between them. Germline V lookup: CDR1 LNHDA, CDR2 SQIVND (reference sequence). Repertoires were generated with immunoSEQ multiplex PCR, while TCRdb's copy carries only in-frame clones and drops some. The table has 90,000 to 110,000 clones, about 91% seen once. Sequencing was done on a sample of Tregs sorted from blood. The TCR was taken from a human donor in good health. The V and J genes are TRBV19 and TRBJ1-4, with a weak D call TRBD1 (5 bases). CDR3 amino acids: CAVRDRYYEKLFF. The CDR3 bases are TGTGCCGTACGGGACCGCTACTATGAAAAACTGTTTTTT.